The source of this T cell receptor beta chain is a study of cytomegalovirus exposure and HLA in healthy donors (dated by TCRdb to about 2017). Background on the whole study: In an earlier analysis of approximately 500 of the donors, approximately 260 Gb of sequence data and 117 million unique TCR beta sequences from 150 million to 200 million T cells were reported. Rather than drawing on any new phenotypic data, the later analysis identified candidate immune exposures from TCR beta sequences and the way those sequences occurred across donors. An early release covering roughly 640 HLA-typed donors comprised 250 to 350 gigabases of sequencing data and around 86 million unique TCR sequences. Several DR-DQ haplotypes were handled as single units for association and clustering, since linkage in the cohort was strong. Of the 300 to 400 genotyped donors, about 84% fell in the genetic ancestry cluster associated with self-reported Caucasian donors. To decide whether each TCR beta V gene segment behaved as functional or pseudogenic, an earlier analysis of nearly 600 of the donors relied on high-throughput TCR beta sequencing. Every repertoire in the discovery cohort had been generated on one and the same sequencing platform. The study combined high-throughput TCR immunosequencing, statistical association of individual TCRs with disease status, and machine learning to predict cytomegalovirus infection status. Among 300 to 500 genotyped donors of the cohort, an average of approximately 200,000 unique TCR beta nucleotide sequences was sequenced per donor, of which roughly 17% were non-productive. In a later analysis, previously published TCR beta repertoires from 500 to 750 donors were re-analyzed and high-resolution HLA genotyping was added so that TCR occurrence patterns could be studied. A later genetic analysis used genome-wide SNP genotypes for about three fifths of the 666 donors, treating that subset as a discovery cohort. The number of donors typed differed by locus, with about 629-630 for A, B, C, DRB1 and DQB1, 522 for DQA1, 600 to 610 for DPA1, and approximately 470 for DPB1. The aim of the study was to test whether cataloging public T cell receptors could identify signatures of past pathogen exposure. Donor age, sex, ethnicity and CMV serostatus were compiled together with the repertoire data. The study profiled the T cell repertoires of 550 to 700 subjects by immunosequencing and related them to cytomegalovirus serostatus. HLA typing included class I and class II loci at four-digit resolution. In addition to the first cohort of 500 to 850 subjects, a separate validation cohort of 130 or so different subjects was used.

Preparation of the library involved the immunoSEQ multiplex PCR assay. For the multiplex PCR, a mixture combining 60 forward primers for TCR Vbeta segments and 13 reverse primers for TCR Jbeta segments was used. The CDR3 region of rearranged TCR beta genes was amplified from genomic DNA by a multiplex PCR assay. The amplified TCR beta libraries were sequenced on the Illumina HiSeq System as 87-base-pair reads. The paper's data handling went like this. A later analysis counted approximately 84 million unique TCR beta chains across the 650 to 800 repertoires, and around 12 million of these chains were shared by at least two donors. Raw reads were error-corrected and collapsed into unique sequences by a nearest-neighbor algorithm in which closely related sequences were merged to remove PCR and sequencing errors. Alignment of CDR3 sequences to IMGT reference sequences was used to assign V, D and J gene segments. For a sequence to be retained, at least a six-nucleotide match to both a V gene segment and a J gene segment was required. A rearrangement counted as productive if the CDR3 had no stop codons and remained in frame with V and J, and every other rearrangement counted as non-productive. Following IMGT convention, CDR3 was defined as the stretch from the second conserved V-encoded cysteine to the conserved J-encoded phenylalanine. Sequences without an unambiguous match to a single V gene segment were excluded from the earlier analysis of several hundred of the donors. An earlier analysis of a few hundred of the donors called V segments functional above 56.7% productive rearrangements and segregating when the between-donor standard deviation exceeded 5%. A statistical classification framework was built to diagnose cytomegalovirus status from the catalog of TCR beta chain sequences. In a later analysis, V and J genes were assigned by comparing TCR nucleotide sequences against IMGT/GENE-DB human TR gene sequences. A later analysis assigned CDR3 sequences and most-parsimonious VDJ recombination scenarios with the TCRdist pipeline. In a later analysis, every TCR beta chain was defined by the combination of its CDR3 amino acid sequence and its V-gene family, and reads without a unique V-gene family were dropped. In a later analysis, fewer than 600 highly shared, low-generation-probability nucleotide sequences were removed to address suspected cross-contamination and a sequencing artifact. A later analysis calculated a clonal expansion index for each public chain from normalized within-repertoire ranks of inferred template counts. In a later analysis, generation probabilities were computed using a VDJ recombination model fitted to out-of-frame rearrangements, and the results were checked against IGoR. In a later analysis, TCR-TCR, TCR-HLA and TCR-CMV co-occurrence was scored with hypergeometric tests, and a repertoire-size bias correction was applied to TCR pairs. To estimate false discovery rates, a later analysis permuted the HLA or CMV assignments 20 times. A later analysis grouped co-occurring TCRs with DBSCAN, adding TCRdist sequence similarity when clustering within HLA-allele-positive subsets. For co-occurrence clustering, repertoires with fewer than 30,000 or more than 120,000 public chains were excluded, along with four to six repertoires with anomalous nucleotide sharing. The table was pulled from immuneACCESS by TCRdb, which kept in-frame rearrangements only. Such tables lose some clones; where checked, under half of the loss comes from unresolved V genes, and the rest has no known cause. The V and J calls and clone size come from that table; D and trimming were worked out from the DNA. The sample has 150,000 to 200,000 clones on record, 65% to 80% of them singletons. The leading ten clones occupy about 4.5% of the sample.

This clone has at least ten counts. Its antigen target is currently unknown. Nothing much larger sits one base from this clone, and base qualities are not available. The cohort consisted of 650 to 850 healthy bone marrow donors. All cohort members were sampled while nominally healthy, although unrecorded immune exposures were likely present. The donor was CMV seronegative and belonged to the group of 352 seronegative cohort members. Every donor gave a peripheral blood sample, and the peripheral blood mononuclear cells from that sample were used for TCR beta sequencing. The Qiagen DNeasy Blood Extraction Kit was used to extract genomic DNA from the blood cell samples. V is clipped by 5 bases and J by 4 bases, and the sequence between their germline boundaries is 14 bases long. The CDR3, cysteine through phenylalanine, is 14 amino acids long. Of the read, only the CDR3 DNA is kept; its 42 bases are in frame from base 1. The germline V gene specifies SGHTA as CDR1 and FQGNSA as CDR2.

On the study overall, not on this receptor specifically: An earlier analysis of approximately 590 of the donors showed that most TCR beta V segments appeared in productive rearrangements either about 87% or about 30% of the time, which broadly matched IMGT annotations. In a later analysis, the rate of TCR association differed among HLA loci, with DRB1 alleles having the most associated TCRs and HLA-C alleles having the fewest. Some IMGT-functional V segments, including TRBV6-2 and TRBV6-3, could not be told apart with the 87-base-pair reads, so those segments were excluded. This cohort had only TCR beta chains sequenced, and the lack of alpha or paired-chain data limited which features could be detected. Because counts were too low, some 16 rarely observed V segments, including chromosome 9 orphons, were excluded from the earlier analysis of 587 of the donors. The classifier was reported to diagnose cytomegalovirus status with high specificity and sensitivity in both the original and validation cohorts. A cluster of highly shared sequence variants was judged likely to represent a technical artifact of the sequencing pipeline. Most CMV-associated TCR beta chains appeared to be HLA-restricted in a later analysis, and the HLA associations seemed to be driven largely by CMV exposure. When HLA alleles, especially DR and DQ, strongly co-occurred, TCR associations were difficult to assign to individual alleles. According to a later analysis, parvovirus B19, influenza, CMV and Epstein-Barr virus appeared linked to several top co-occurrence clusters. For the cohort, immune exposure information was limited to CMV serostatus. A further reported finding was that TCR beta sequences accurately predicted the HLA-A and HLA-B alleles for most subjects in the first cohort. Compared with the roughly 670-donor mean, donors in an Asian-associated ancestry cluster had fewer N-insertions in productive TCRs, according to a later genetic analysis. According to the authors, the approach could potentially be generalized to other disease states and immunological phenotypes. An association between a missense DCLRE1C variant and V-gene and J-gene trimming of TCR beta chains was found in a later genetic analysis and replicated in an independent cohort. Three of the identified cytomegalovirus-associated TCR beta chains were confirmed in vitro to be specific for cytomegalovirus antigens. Because some donors lacked HLA typing at each locus, the association tests relied only on the typed subset. Presence/absence analyses assumed roughly uniform sequencing depth across donors, an assumption that may not hold. A later analysis associated roughly 17,000 TCR beta sequences with specific HLA alleles at a false discovery rate of 0.05. A later analysis found that HLA-associated TCR beta chains were more clonally expanded and had lower generation probabilities than equally common non-associated chains. Linkage disequilibrium might explain the correlated functional status among segregating V segments, but an unknown experimental factor could not be excluded. In the study, about 150 TCR beta chains were listed as associated with cytomegalovirus. Most TCR sequences were seen in very few donors, while some public TCRs were found in many individuals.

The TCR originated in a man in his forties or fifties in good health and CMV-seronegative. This sequence uses TRBV7-2 and TRBJ1-1; no D gene can be assigned with confidence. The sample was PBMCs. Here the CDR3 is given as CASSGRGAVTEAFF. The nucleotides read TGTGCCAGCAGCGGTAGAGGAGCGGTCACTGAAGCTTTCTTT.